This is a list of T cell receptor beta chains from one sample in a study of beta chain features in type 1 diabetes. Sequencing used immunoSEQ multiplex PCR; TCRdb keeps in-frame clones, though not all of them. The repertoire holds some 900,000 clones, with about 17% as singletons. The specimen sequenced was naive CD4+ T cells from blood. The receptors originated from a woman aged 18-35 years in good health. CDR3s leave out the opening cysteine and the closing phenylalanine or tryptophan. The order of the fields is V gene, D gene, CDR3 length, J gene, CDR3 protein. D genes are given only for firm matches.

>TRBV7-6|TRBD2|14|TRBJ2-5
ASSRGTSGYGETQY
>TRBV27|NA|11|TRBJ2-1
ASSFFRYQEQF
>TRBV10-3|NA|11|TRBJ2-7
ATTQGSSYEQY
>TRBV9|NA|10|TRBJ2-5
ASSVETGAQY
>TRBV6-6|NA|11|TRBJ2-7
ASKQPEDYEQY
>TRBV10-3|NA|10|TRBJ2-7
AIGGPVYEQY
>TRBV7-9|NA|10|TRBJ2-3
ASSLEGDTQY
>TRBV6-5|NA|13|TRBJ2-3
ASSYLGTSTDTQY
>TRBV11-1|TRBD1|16|TRBJ2-4
ASKCRGRFEVAKNIQY
>TRBV28|NA|12|TRBJ2-5
ASNSAPARETQY
>TRBV28|TRBD1|16|TRBJ1-2
ASSSPGQGGMRAYGYT
>TRBV6-1|NA|11|TRBJ2-1
ASTVAGRNEQF
>TRBV6-6|NA|11|TRBJ2-7
ASSYGEGHEQY
>TRBV6-5|NA|11|TRBJ2-7
ASSYSRGLEQY
>TRBV7-2|NA|11|TRBJ1-5
ASSLGTDQPQH
>TRBV5-4|TRBD1|14|TRBJ2-4
ASSIQGVRAKNIQY
>TRBV19|TRBD1|13|TRBJ1-2
ASSSGQAINYGYT
>TRBV28|TRBD1|12|TRBJ2-7
ASRIPGQGYEQY
>TRBV2|TRBD2|14|TRBJ2-1
ASSAGPSGRANEQF
>TRBV2|NA|11|NA
ASSEPGAGEQY
>TRBV6-5|TRBD2|11|TRBJ2-2
ASSYGGAGELF
>TRBV7-2|NA|12|TRBJ2-3
ASSLSNGVDTQY
>TRBV5-1|NA|14|TRBJ1-5
ASSKGPGVGNQPQH
>TRBV18|TRBD1|12|TRBJ1-1
ASSPLDRGPEAF
>TRBV27|TRBD2|15|TRBJ2-1
ASRTIAGGNGYNEQF
>TRBV11-2|NA|11|TRBJ2-1
ASSFSSVSEQF
>TRBV10-3|NA|13|TRBJ2-1
AIYYSGSAYNEQF
>TRBV11-2|NA|13|TRBJ2-5
ASRGSTRGKETQY
>TRBV7-2|NA|13|TRBJ1-2
ASSASRALNYGYT
>TRBV7-9|NA|12|TRBJ2-2
ASSLDSPPGELF
>TRBV5-6|NA|11|TRBJ2-2
ASSPPYTGELF
>TRBV18|TRBD1|12|TRBJ2-5
ASSPGTDQETQY
>TRBV9|TRBD2|14|TRBJ2-1
ASSVESSGKNNEQF
>TRBV2|NA|17|TRBJ2-6
ASRPTRGREMVGANVLT
>TRBV4-2|TRBD2|16|TRBJ2-3
ASSQSEGLAGTTDTQY
>TRBV19|NA|9|TRBJ2-7
ASGDLYEQY
>TRBV7-9|TRBD2|12|TRBJ2-5
ASSPTSAQETQY
>TRBV7-2|NA|14|TRBJ2-3
ASTQKSPTSTDTQY
>TRBV29-1|NA|11|TRBJ2-3
SVVRGGTDTQY
>TRBV5-4|TRBD1|11|TRBJ2-7
ASSWDRVYEQY
>TRBV19|TRBD2|17|TRBJ2-1
ASSIDHFRTSGEYNEQF
>TRBV19|NA|11|TRBJ2-3
ATRALGTDTQY
>TRBV25-1|NA|12|TRBJ2-1
ASSGAGSYNEQF
>TRBV7-9|TRBD2|16|TRBJ2-5
ASSLVRLSAGVTETQY
>TRBV19|NA|11|TRBJ2-6
AGRPSGANVLT
>TRBV7-2|NA|9|TRBJ2-1
ASSFYVEQF